This entry concerns a single T cell receptor (beta chain). In the original analysis: Estimated nucleated cell counts came from reference gene primer amplification. Produced via immunoSEQ multiplex PCR; TCRdb's table is partial and in-frame only. The D gene and trimming were derived from the DNA, and the V and J assignments and clone size from that table. In the table there are about 120,000 clones, 85% of which are singletons. The record originates from a study of blood T cell repertoires in COVID-19. Study-wide context: There were acute and convalescent COVID-19 samples, and they came from the United States, Italy and Spain. In each case, the material was cDNA or gDNA derived from T cells, B-cell-depleted T cells, or PBMCs.

V shed 0 bases and J shed 0 bases, with 6 bases lying between them. CDR3 size: 15 residues. From germline, CDR1 is LNHDA and CDR2 SQIVND (reference sequence). The chain uses TRBV19 and TRBJ2-1; maybe TRBD2 (5 bases). This TCR was recovered from a man older than 75 with active or convalescent COVID-19. Sequencing input: peripheral blood. In nucleotides, the CDR3 is TGTGCCAGTAGTATAGAAGGGAGCTCCTACAATGAGCAGTTCTTC. This sequence encodes CASSIEGSSYNEQFF.